A selection of T cell receptor beta chains follows, all from one sample in a study of PD-1 blockade in classical Hodgkin lymphoma. Only in-frame clones appear in the TCRdb table, and some are missing; sequencing was by immunoSEQ multiplex PCR. This repertoire shows approximately 100,000 clones, about nine tenths found once; its top ten account for approximately 2.8%. This material consisted of peripheral blood mononuclear cells (PBMCs), taken at baseline. Source of these receptors: a human donor with classical Hodgkin lymphoma. The CDR3 runs from the conserved cysteine through the conserved F or W. D genes are given only for firm matches. Size tells how often a clone was seen (once, few, many) or the class of an expanded clone, and some rows leave it out.

once TRBJ2-3 TRBD2 20 TRBV2 TGTGCCAGCAGGCACTCGGCGGGAGGGCCCCCACCCGGTAAAACAGATACGCAGTATTTT CASRHSAGGPPPGKTDTQYF
NA TRBJ1-3 TRBD1 15 TRBV18 TGTGCCAGCGCGCCTACAGGGGGGATTGGAAACACCATATATTTT CASAPTGGIGNTIYF
NA TRBJ2-7 NA 12 TRBV6-5 TGTGCCACGCGTGACGGAACCTACGAGCAGTACTTC CATRDGTYEQYF
NA TRBJ2-3 NA 14 TRBV7-6 TGTGCCAGCAGCACCGGGCCTAGCACAGATACGCAGTATTTT CASSTGPSTDTQYF
NA TRBJ2-5 TRBD1 14 TRBV5-4 TGTGCCAGCAGCTTGAGGGGGCTGAGGGAGACCCAGTACTTC CASSLRGLRETQYF
few TRBJ1-1 NA 13 TRBV30 TGTGCCTGGAGCCGACAGGTGAACACTGAAGCTTTCTTT CAWSRQVNTEAFF
NA TRBJ1-5 NA 14 TRBV15 TGTGCCACCAGTTCGGACAGCCAGGGTCAGCCCCAGCATTTT CATSSDSQGQPQHF
NA TRBJ1-3 TRBD1 16 TRBV11-2 TGTGCCAGCAGCTATACAGGGGACCGAACTGGAAACACCATATATTTT CASSYTGDRTGNTIYF
NA TRBJ2-5 NA 13 TRBV2 TGTGCCAGCAGCGCTGGACTAAAAGAGACCCAGTACTTC CASSAGLKETQYF
once TRBJ1-6 TRBD1 13 TRBV5-1 TGCGCCAGCAGCTGGGACAGAAATTCACCCCTCCACTTT CASSWDRNSPLHF
NA TRBJ2-3 TRBD2 15 TRBV9 TGTGCCAGCAGCGAGGGACTAGCGGTTACAGATACGCAGTATTTT CASSEGLAVTDTQYF
few TRBJ2-1 TRBD1 15 TRBV2 TGTGCCAGCAGTGAATGGGACAGGCCCAACAATGAGCAGTTCTTC CASSEWDRPNNEQFF
NA TRBJ2-1 NA 15 TRBV5-1 TGCGCCAGCAGCTTGGTGGCTAGTGGATACAATGAGCAGTTCTTC CASSLVASGYNEQFF
NA TRBJ2-5 TRBD1 13 TRBV12-5 TGTGCTAGTGGTAGGGACAGGGCCGAGACCCAGTACTTC CASGRDRAETQYF
NA TRBJ2-1 NA 14 TRBV5-1 TGCGCCAGCAGCTTGTTGCGGGATTCGGCTGAGCAGTTCTTC CASSLLRDSAEQFF
NA TRBJ2-6 TRBD1 16 TRBV7-6 TGTGCCAGCAGCAAGAACAGGGGGTCTGGGGCCAACGTCCTGACTTTC CASSKNRGSGANVLTF
NA TRBJ2-5 NA 14 TRBV19 TGTGCCAGTAGTATACAAGGGGGCGGGGGGACCCAGTACTTC CASSIQGGGGTQYF
once TRBJ2-2 NA 15 TRBV10-3 TGTGCCATCAGTTATCCGGGGGCGAACACCGGGGAGCTGTTTTTT CAISYPGANTGELFF
NA TRBJ2-7 TRBD1 15 TRBV5-1 TGCGCCAGCAGCAAAAGGACAGGGAACGAGTACGAGCAGTACTTC CASSKRTGNEYEQYF
NA TRBJ2-7 TRBD2 14 TRBV19 TGTGCCAGTAGTAGGACTAGCGGGCCCTACGAGCAGTACTTC CASSRTSGPYEQYF
NA TRBJ2-5 NA 12 TRBV28 TGTGCCAGCAGTGCGGACCAAGAGACCCAGTACTTC CASSADQETQYF
few TRBJ2-7 NA 11 TRBV10-1 TGCGCCAGCGGTGATTCGGCCGAGCAGTACTTC CASGDSAEQYF
NA TRBJ2-1 TRBD2 16 TRBV9 TGTGCCAGCAGCGTAGGTAGCGGGAGCTCCTACAATGAGCAGTTCTTC CASSVGSGSSYNEQFF
once TRBJ2-3 NA 14 TRBV9 TGTGCCAGCAGCGTAGCGCGCGACACAGATACGCAGTATTTT CASSVARDTDTQYF
NA TRBJ2-7 NA 14 TRBV5-8 TGTGCCAGCAGCTTGGCGCGACGCTCCTACGAGCAGTACTTC CASSLARRSYEQYF
NA TRBJ1-2 TRBD1 16 TRBV2 TGTGCCAGACTCATCCGGGGCAGGGGGGGTAACTATGGCTACACCTTC CARLIRGRGGNYGYTF
NA TRBJ2-3 TRBD2 13 TRBV27 TGTGCCAGCAGTTTCTGGACTAGCAATACGCAGTATTTT CASSFWTSNTQYF
NA TRBJ2-1 NA 12 TRBV19 TGTGCCACCGAGGAGGGCCTGGGCGAGCAGTTCTTC CATEEGLGEQFF
NA TRBJ2-7 NA 10 TRBV21-1 TGTGCCATCTCAGGCTACGAGCAGTACTTC CAISGYEQYF
once TRBJ2-1 TRBD2 15 TRBV7-2 TGTGCCAGCAGTCAGACTAGCGAGCCTTACAATGAGCAGTTCTTC CASSQTSEPYNEQFF
NA TRBJ1-1 TRBD1 12 TRBV15 TGTGCCACCAGCTCCCGGGACAGGGAAGCTTTCTTT CATSSRDREAFF
NA TRBJ2-7 NA 19 TRBV7-9 TGTGCCAGCAGCTTAGTATTCTCATCATTAAACAGGCAGACCTACGAGCAGTACTTC CASSLVFSSLNRQTYEQYF
NA TRBJ2-6 TRBD2 18 TRBV19 TGTGCCAGTAGTCTGCTAGCGGGAGGGCCCTCTGGGGCCAACGTCCTGACTTTC CASSLLAGGPSGANVLTF
few TRBJ2-7 NA 14 TRBV19 TGTGCCAGTAGTTCACAGGGGGAGGGCTACGAGCAGTACTTC CASSSQGEGYEQYF
NA TRBJ2-3 TRBD2 16 TRBV11-2 TGTGCCAGCAGCTCCCCGACTAGCGGCCTCACAGATACGCAGTATTTT CASSSPTSGLTDTQYF
NA TRBJ1-2 NA 15 TRBV14 TGTGCCAGCAGCCAAGACTACAGCCCTAACTATGGCTACACCTTC CASSQDYSPNYGYTF
few TRBJ1-2 TRBD1 13 TRBV6-4 TGTGCCAGCAGTGAGACAGGGAACTATGGCTACACCTTC CASSETGNYGYTF
NA TRBJ2-7 TRBD2 16 TRBV5-1 TGCGCCAGCAGCTTGGCGACTAGCGACCGTCCTGGGACGCAGTACTTC CASSLATSDRPGTQYF
once TRBJ2-1 TRBD1 19 TRBV28 TGTGCCAGCAGTTCAACCGGGACAGGTTCATTAAGCTCCTACAATGAGCAGTTCTTC CASSSTGTGSLSSYNEQFF
NA TRBJ1-2 TRBD1 15 TRBV6-6 TGTGCCAGCAGGAACAGGGGTCTGCTTGCATGGGGCTACACCTTC CASRNRGLLAWGYTF
NA TRBJ1-1 NA 16 TRBV5-1 TGCGCCAGCAGCTTGGTTGCACCTGGTGGGTACACTGAAGCTTTCTTT CASSLVAPGGYTEAFF
NA TRBJ2-1 TRBD1 15 TRBV28 TGTGCCAGCAGACGAGGGGACAGGGACTACAATGAGCAGTTCTTC CASRRGDRDYNEQFF
NA TRBJ2-7 TRBD1 16 TRBV11-1 TGTGCCAGCAGCTCTATAACAGGGGCCTTATTCTACGAGCAGTACTTC CASSSITGALFYEQYF
NA TRBJ2-1 NA 16 TRBV15 TGTGCCACCAGCAGAGATCTAGGGCAGGGTGGGAATGAGCAGTTCTTC CATSRDLGQGGNEQFF
few TRBJ1-2 TRBD1 12 TRBV5-6 TGTGCCAGCAGTCCCACAGGGGGCGGCTACACCTTC CASSPTGGGYTF
NA TRBJ1-1 TRBD1 16 TRBV5-6 TGTGCCAGCAGCCCGGGGACAGGGGTCATGAACACTGAAGCTTTCTTT CASSPGTGVMNTEAFF
NA TRBJ1-4 NA 14 TRBV7-9 TGTGCCAGCAGCTTCGGTGTGACCGGGCAAAAACTGTTTTTT CASSFGVTGQKLFF
NA TRBJ2-5 NA 16 TRBV18 TGTGCCAGCTCACCACGGAGTCCGGAACTAGTTCAGACCCAGTACTTC CASSPRSPELVQTQYF
NA TRBJ1-2 NA 16 TRBV6-1 TGTGCCAGCAGTGAAATGGGTGGCAGGGGAGAAAATGGCTACACCTTC CASSEMGGRGENGYTF
NA TRBJ1-1 NA 10 TRBV20-1 TGCAGTGCCCTTACGTTTGAAGCTTTCTTT CSALTFEAFF
NA TRBJ1-2 NA 15 TRBV6-5 TGTGCCAGCAGCCAACCTTCTAGGGGCCACTATGGCTACACCTTC CASSQPSRGHYGYTF
NA TRBJ1-1 NA 14 TRBV7-9 TGTGCCAGCAGCACAAGCAGGGCGAACACTGAAGCTTTCTTT CASSTSRANTEAFF
NA TRBJ1-1 NA 15 TRBV9 TGTGCCAGCAGCGTAGGTGGACAGATGAACACTGAAGCTTTCTTT CASSVGGQMNTEAFF
NA TRBJ2-7 NA 14 TRBV5-1 TGCGCCAGCAGCCGGACAGATTCAGCCTACGAGCAGTACTTC CASSRTDSAYEQYF